This T cell receptor (beta chain) is from a study of human T cells and chemical hapten exposure. This CDR3 has 13 amino acids. Per the germline V gene, CDR1 is MDHEN and CDR2 is SYDVKM. Trimming cost V 6 bases and J 5 bases, with 13 bases left between them. The library tagged each cDNA molecule with unique molecular identifiers. TCRdb re-derived calls from the RACE reads in MiXCR, one entry per CDR3 protein. This sample has approximately 79,000 distinct CDR3 sequences, with 8.5% found just once. As to time point: pre-sensitization, week 0. The treatment denotes: therapeutic diphenylcyclopropenone sensitization with weekly scalp DPC.

V is TRBV28 and J is TRBJ1-1; no reliable D call. The sequence was obtained from a man aged 35 to 55 with alopecia areata. Some clones in this sample may be carry-over from other donors' samples. The specimen was whole blood, collected in connection with sensitization to the hapten diphenylcyclopropenone (DPC). In nucleotides, the CDR3 is TGTGCCAGCAGCCCACATGACAAAACTGAAGCTTTCTTT. It specifies CASSPHDKTEAFF. Full variable domain (remainder filled in from reference TRBV28 and TRBJ1-1): DVKVTQSSRYLVKRTGEKVFLECVQDMDHENMFWYRQDPGLGLRLIYFSYDVKMKEKGDIPEGYSVSREKKERFSLILESASTNQTSMYLCASSPHDKTEAFFGQGTRLTVV.